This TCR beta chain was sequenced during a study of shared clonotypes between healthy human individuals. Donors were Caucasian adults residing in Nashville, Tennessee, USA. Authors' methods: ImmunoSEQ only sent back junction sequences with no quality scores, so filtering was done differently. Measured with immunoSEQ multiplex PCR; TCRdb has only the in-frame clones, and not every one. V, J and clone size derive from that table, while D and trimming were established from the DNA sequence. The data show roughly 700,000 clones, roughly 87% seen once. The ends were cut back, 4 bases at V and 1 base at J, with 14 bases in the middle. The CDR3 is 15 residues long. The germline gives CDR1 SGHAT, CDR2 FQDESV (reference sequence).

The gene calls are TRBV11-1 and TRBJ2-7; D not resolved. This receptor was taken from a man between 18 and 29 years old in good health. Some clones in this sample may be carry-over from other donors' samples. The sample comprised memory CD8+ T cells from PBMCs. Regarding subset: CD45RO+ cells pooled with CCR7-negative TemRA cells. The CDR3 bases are TGTGCCAGCAGCTCTCGGACGGATCTGTCCTACGAGCAGTACTTC. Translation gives CASSSRTDLSYEQYF. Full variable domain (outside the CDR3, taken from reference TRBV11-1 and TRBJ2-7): EAEVAQSPRYKITEKSQAVAFWCDPISGHATLYWYRQILGQGPELLVQFQDESVVDDSQLPKDRFSAERLKGVDSTLKIQPAELGDSAMYLCASSSRTDLSYEQYFGPGTRLTVT.